This entry lists 6 T cell receptor beta chains sequenced from one sample in a study of blood T cell repertoires in COVID-19. Clones were read by immunoSEQ multiplex PCR, and TCRdb kept only the in-frame ones, dropping some. The sample lists some 82,000 clones; about four fifths were seen once. Material for sequencing was peripheral blood. All receptors come from a man older than 75 with acute or convalescent COVID-19.

The chain combines TRBV6-4 with TRBJ2-2; no reliable D call. The CDR3 has 14 amino acids. The germline V gene has CDR1 MRHNA and CDR2 SNTAGT. V was pared by 8 bases and J by 1 base, with 11 bases between. CDR3 DNA sequence: TGTGCCAGCCGAGTGGCAGGGAACACCGGGGAGCTGTTTTTT. It translates to CASRVAGNTGELFF.

This clone came up once. The rearrangement joins TRBV7-2 to TRBJ1-5, with 11 bases aligning to TRBD1. There are 16 residues in the CDR3. V dropped 5 bases and J dropped 6; count of bases not matched to a gene: 9. From germline, CDR1 is SGHTA and CDR2 FQGNSA. The CDR3 DNA is TGTGCCAGCAGCCCCCCGAGGACAGGGGGCGGTCAGCCCCAGCATTTT. It encodes CASSPPRTGGGQPQHF. Supplemented by reference TRBV7-2 and TRBJ1-5, the full variable domain reads GAGVSQSPSNKVTEKGKDVELRCDPISGHTALYWYRQSLGQGLEFLIYFQGNSAPDKSGLPSDRFSAERTGGSVSTLTIQRTQQEDSAVYLCASSPPRTGGGQPQHFGDGTRLSIL.

V is TRBV19 and J is TRBJ1-1; 8 positions match TRBD1. The germline CDR1 and CDR2 sequences are LNHDA and SQIVND (reference sequence). V trimming: 3 bases; J trimming: 4 bases; junction bases outside the gene matches: 10. The CDR3 sequence is 16 residues long. CDR3 nucleotides: TGTGCCAGTAGTATTTTTCCCGGACAGGGCAGCACTGAAGCTTTCTTT. Its translation: CASSIFPGQGSTEAFF.

The chain couples TRBV28 to TRBJ2-7; TRBD1 aligns across 11 bases. The CDR3 is 15 amino acids. Germline loops: CDR1 MDHEN, CDR2 SYDVKM. J lost 6 bases, V lost 6 bases, and 10 bases had no gene match. CDR3 sequence: CASSPPGDRGGEQYF. CDR3 sequence (DNA): TGTGCCAGCAGCCCGCCAGGGGACAGGGGGGGCGAGCAGTACTTC.

This chain connects TRBV20-1 to TRBJ1-6; perhaps TRBD1 as D (5 bases). There are 18 residues in the CDR3. Trimming removed 3 bases from V and 8 bases from J, with 26 bases in between. CDR1 and CDR2 from the germline V gene are DFQATT and SNEGSKA (reference sequence). This CDR3 reads CSASGVGWTGDFDSPLHF. The DNA of the CDR3 is TGCAGTGCTAGTGGAGTGGGGTGGACCGGGGACTTTGATTCACCCCTCCACTTT.

The gene calls are TRBV9 and TRBJ2-6; D is uncertain. The germline V gene has CDR1 SGDLS and CDR2 YYNGEE. The ends were cut back, 0 bases at V and 4 bases at J, with 2 bases in the middle. There are 13 residues in the CDR3. The CDR3, as DNA: TGTGCCAGCAGCGTAGCGGGGGCCAACGTCCTGACTTTC. The encoded protein is CASSVAGANVLTF. Full variable domain (missing parts from reference TRBV9 and TRBJ2-6): DSGVTQTPKHLITATGQRVTLRCSPRSGDLSVYWYQQSLDQGLQFLIQYYNGEERAKGNILERFSAQQFPDLHSELNLSSLELGDSALYFCASSVAGANVLTFGAGSRLTVL.